This T cell receptor (beta chain) was identified during a study of radiation and T cells in renal cell carcinoma. Study at large: Nephrectomy followed 15 Gy stereotactic body radiation by 4 weeks.

CDR1 and CDR2 (germline): SGDLS, YYNGEE. This CDR3 is 14 amino acids long. V lost 0 bases and J lost 1, with 8 bases in between. Study results and limitations: Without pretreatment biopsies, baseline tumor clonotype presence was undetermined. Top tumor clonotypes rose in blood 2 weeks post-radiation, then contracted.

On this clone: Its antigen is unknown.

TCRdb's table, derived via immunoSEQ multiplex PCR, lists solely in-frame clones and lacks some. This table has 140,000 to 150,000 clones, 88% appearing once. Time point meaning: baseline pretreatment blood. Specified treatment: 15 Gy SBRT to primary tumor, nephrectomy 4 weeks later. The patient's renal cell carcinoma had clear cell pathology. The TCR sequence derives from a woman aged 65 to 85 with renal cell carcinoma. The sequenced sample was blood, obtained from a patient whose treatment included radiotherapy and nephrectomy. The chain couples TRBV9 to TRBJ2-7, with D perhaps assigned TRBD1 or TRBD2 (5 bases each). The CDR3 region is CASSVGEGSYEQYF. In DNA form, the CDR3 reads TGTGCCAGCAGCGTAGGTGAGGGGTCCTACGAGCAGTACTTC.